This entry lists 12 T cell receptor beta chains sequenced from one sample in a study of CD8+CD57+ T cells in acquired aplastic anemia. The template used for profiling TCR beta VDJ and CDR3 was genomic DNA. In TCRdb, the reads were re-called with MiXCR into one record per CDR3 protein. The table lists 160,000 or so distinct CDR3 sequences, around 75% of them singletons. In patients chosen for sequencing, flow cytometry had shown CD8+CD57+ cell expansion. The sample consisted of sorted CD4+, CD8+, or CD8+CD57+ T cells (not recorded which) from PBMCs. These receptors were taken from a human donor with aplastic anemia.

V and J are TRBV7-9 and TRBJ2-3; D gene ambiguous. The CDR3 consists of 16 residues. V was clipped by 8 bases and J by 1 base, with 19 bases between them. CDR1 is SEHNR, CDR2 FQNEAQ, per germline (reference sequence). The CDR3 nucleotides read TGTGCCAGCGGAAATGTCTTGGGTCTCCGCACAGATACGCAGTATTTT. Translation: CASGNVLGLRTDTQYF.

Turning to this clonotype: A much larger clonotype is one base distant, so this may be a read error. The chain carries TRBV5-6 and TRBJ1-3, with D possibly being TRBD1 (5 bases). This CDR3 contains 15 residues. Germline CDR1 reads SGHDT; CDR2 reads YYEEEE. The CDR3 is CASSLRRGQGNTTYF. DNA for the CDR3: TGTGCCAGCAGCCTAAGGAGGGGTCAAGGAAACACCACATATTTT.

This clonotype was counted once. The chain employs TRBV7-9 and TRBJ2-7, with TRBD1 matching 10 bases. The CDR3 is 14 amino acids. CDR1 and CDR2 (germline): SEHNR, FQNEAQ (reference sequence). The V gene end was trimmed by 4 bases and the J gene end by 3 bases; junction bases not matched to a gene: 3. CDR3 residues: CASSSRDRGYEQYF. The CDR3 DNA sequence: TGTGCCAGCAGCTCCCGGGACAGGGGCTACGAGCAGTACTTC.

This clonotype was found once. The V and J genes are TRBV10-1 and TRBJ2-5; 9 bases line up with TRBD2. V dropped 9 bases and J dropped 0; count of bases not matched to a gene: 8. The CDR3 has 15 amino acids. Germline CDR1 and CDR2: WNHNN and SYGVQD (reference sequence). This chain's CDR3 is CASSVLAGNQETQYF. In DNA form, the CDR3 reads TGCGCCAGTTCTGTCCTAGCGGGGAACCAAGAGACCCAGTACTTC.

The V gene is TRBV7-8, the J gene TRBJ2-3; tentative D call: TRBD2 (6 bases). Germline V lookup: CDR1 SGHVS, CDR2 FQNEAQ. V lost 3 bases to trimming and J lost 6 bases, with 13 bases between them. The length of the CDR3 is 14 residues. The DNA of the CDR3 is TGTGCCAGCAGCTTTACGGGGGATCCGGATACGCAGTATTTT. Its protein is CASSFTGDPDTQYF.

About this clonotype itself: Since the CDR3 does not end with the conserved phenylalanine or tryptophan, this likely comes from a read error. This rearrangement joins TRBV5-1 to TRBJ2-1; D may correspond to TRBD1 or TRBD2 (5 bases each). The V gene's germline CDR1 is SGHRS and CDR2 YFSETQ. This CDR3 contains 15 residues. Between the trimmed V and J ends, which lost 0 bases and 3 bases, there was a span of 10 bases. DNA for the CDR3: TGCGCCAGCAGCTTGGATTTGGGGGACTACAATGAGCAGTTCCTC. Protein product: CASSLDLGDYNEQFL.

The V and J genes are TRBV7-9 and TRBJ2-7, with 10 bases lining up with TRBD2. Trimming took 0 bases from V and 4 from J; bases not matched to a gene: 6. The CDR3 has 16 residues. Germline CDR1 reads SEHNR; CDR2 reads FQNEAQ (reference sequence). The CDR3 DNA is TGTGCCAGCAGCTTAGCTGGGGCTAGCGGGGGTTACGAGCAGTACTTC. This codes for CASSLAGASGGYEQYF.

This clonotype was seen only a few times. The chain has TRBV10-3 and TRBJ2-1; D perhaps matches TRBD2 (6 bases). CDR3 length: 14 residues. Trimming pared 0 bases from V and 6 bases from J, leaving 9 bases between. Germline CDR1 ENHRY, CDR2 SYGVKD. This chain's CDR3 is CAISESGGVNEQFF. The CDR3 DNA sequence: TGTGCCATCAGTGAGTCGGGGGGAGTCAATGAGCAGTTCTTC.

Notes on this clonotype: One end of the junction fails to match germline, which may point to a read error. The chain combines TRBV2 with TRBJ2-7, with D perhaps matching TRBD2 (5 bases). Germline lookup yields CDR1 SNHLY and CDR2 FYNNEI. This CDR3 has 11 amino acids. In DNA, the CDR3 is TGTGCCAGCAGGACCCTCTGGGAGCAGTGCTTC. Encoded protein: CASRTLWEQCF. The full variable domain, rest sourced from reference TRBV2 and TRBJ2-7, is EPEVTQTPSHQVTQMGQEVILRCVPISNHLYFYWYRQILGQKVEFLVSFYNNEISEKSEIFDDQFSVERPDGSNFTLKIRSTKLEDSAMYFCASRTLWEQCFGPGTRLTVT.

A note on this clonotype: Its ends do not fully match the called genes, so a read error is possible. The chain recombines TRBV6-5 with TRBJ2-7; 9 nucleotides match TRBD1. Germline CDR1 reads MNHEY; CDR2 reads SVGAGI. The CDR3 is 14 residues long. The chain's CDR3 is CASSQRTGVYVQYF. The CDR3 DNA reads TGTGCCAGCAGTCAACGGACAGGGGTCTACGTGCAGTACTTC.

This chain connects TRBV7-2 to TRBJ1-1, with no clear D. This CDR3 is built from 14 residues. Trimming stripped 3 bases from V and 0 bases from J, with 8 bases between. CDR1 and CDR2 from the germline V gene are SGHTA and FQGNSA. The CDR3 coding sequence is TGTGCCAGCAGCTTGGGTCAGGTGAACACTGAAGCTTTCTTT. It yields the protein CASSLGQVNTEAFF.

This chain links TRBV12-5 with TRBJ1-1; 9 bases agree with TRBD1. The CDR3 length is 13 residues. Germline trimming cut 2 bases from V and 9 bases from J; bases unmatched to any gene: 4. CDR1 is LGHNT, CDR2 FRNRAP, per germline. The CDR3 nucleotides are TGTGCTAGTGGTTTGACAGGGGGCAGTAAAGCTTTCTTT. The encoded protein is CASGLTGGSKAFF.